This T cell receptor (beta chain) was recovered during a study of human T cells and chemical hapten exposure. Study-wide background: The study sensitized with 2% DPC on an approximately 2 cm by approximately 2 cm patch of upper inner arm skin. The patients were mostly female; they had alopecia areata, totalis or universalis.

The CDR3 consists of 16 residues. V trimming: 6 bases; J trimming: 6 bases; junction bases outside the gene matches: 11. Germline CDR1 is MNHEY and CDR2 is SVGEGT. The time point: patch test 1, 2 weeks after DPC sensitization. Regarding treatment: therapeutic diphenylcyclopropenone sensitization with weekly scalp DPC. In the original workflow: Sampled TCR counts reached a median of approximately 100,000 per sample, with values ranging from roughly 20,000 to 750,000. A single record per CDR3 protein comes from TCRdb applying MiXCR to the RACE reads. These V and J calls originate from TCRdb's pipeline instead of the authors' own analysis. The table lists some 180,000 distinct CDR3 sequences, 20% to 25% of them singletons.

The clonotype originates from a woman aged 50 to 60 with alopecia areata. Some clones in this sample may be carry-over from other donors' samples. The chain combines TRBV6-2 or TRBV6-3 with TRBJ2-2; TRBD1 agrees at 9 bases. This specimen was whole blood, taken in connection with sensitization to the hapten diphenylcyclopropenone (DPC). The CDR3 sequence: CASRVVGQGTAGELFF. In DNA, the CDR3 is TGTGCCAGCAGAGTAGTGGGACAGGGTACCGCCGGGGAGCTGTTTTTT.